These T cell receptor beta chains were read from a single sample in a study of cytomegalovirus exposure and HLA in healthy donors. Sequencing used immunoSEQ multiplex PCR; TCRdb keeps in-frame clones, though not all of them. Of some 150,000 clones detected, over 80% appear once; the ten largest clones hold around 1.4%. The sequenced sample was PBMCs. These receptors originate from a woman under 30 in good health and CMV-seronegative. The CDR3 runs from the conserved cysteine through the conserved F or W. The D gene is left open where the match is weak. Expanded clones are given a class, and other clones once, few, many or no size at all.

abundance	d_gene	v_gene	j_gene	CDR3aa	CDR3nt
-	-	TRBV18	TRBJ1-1	CASSEGWNTEAFF	TGTGCCAGCTCCGAGGGATGGAACACTGAAGCTTTCTTT
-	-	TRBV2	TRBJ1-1	CASRDGTEAFF	TGTGCCAGCAGGGATGGGACAGAAGCTTTCTTT
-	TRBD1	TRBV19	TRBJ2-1	CASKFRDRGYNEQFF	TGTGCCAGTAAATTTCGGGACAGGGGTTACAATGAGCAGTTCTTC
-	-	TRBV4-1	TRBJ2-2	CASSPAGGILGELFF	TGCGCCAGCAGCCCGGCGGGCGGTATCCTCGGGGAGCTGTTTTTT
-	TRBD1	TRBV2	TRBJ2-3	CASSEPYRDSGTDTQYF	TGTGCCAGCAGTGAACCGTACCGGGACAGTGGCACAGATACGCAGTATTTT
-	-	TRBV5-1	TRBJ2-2	CASSFGEDTGELFF	TGCGCCAGCAGCTTTGGGGAGGACACCGGGGAGCTGTTTTTT
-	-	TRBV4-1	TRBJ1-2	CASSQDPPGRTINYGYTF	TGCGCCAGCAGCCAAGATCCCCCGGGAAGGACGATTAACTATGGCTACACCTTC
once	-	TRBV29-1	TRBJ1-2	CSGLANYGYTF	TGCAGCGGGTTAGCTAACTATGGCTACACCTTC
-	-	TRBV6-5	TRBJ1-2	CASSSSDRYYGYTF	TGTGCCAGCAGCTCCTCGGACAGATACTATGGCTACACCTTC
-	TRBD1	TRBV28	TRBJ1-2	CASSSPGTGRSAHGYTF	TGTGCCAGCAGTTCTCCCGGGACAGGGAGAAGTGCCCATGGCTACACCTTC
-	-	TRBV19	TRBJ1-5	CASSTFFVEPQHF	TGTGCCAGTAGTACTTTCTTCGTTGAGCCCCAGCATTTT
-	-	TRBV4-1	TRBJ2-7	CASSQGGDYEQYF	TGCGCCAGCAGCCAAGGGGGGGACTACGAGCAGTACTTC
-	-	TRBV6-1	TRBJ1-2	CASSEALRGVYGYTF	TGTGCCAGCAGTGAAGCGCTTCGGGGGGTCTATGGCTACACCTTC
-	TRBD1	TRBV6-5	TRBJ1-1	CASSWDRADTEAFF	TGTGCCAGCAGTTGGGACAGGGCGGACACTGAAGCTTTCTTT
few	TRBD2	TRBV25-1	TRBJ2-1	CASSEPGLAGPNEQFF	TGTGCCAGCAGTGAGCCGGGACTAGCGGGGCCCAATGAGCAGTTCTTC
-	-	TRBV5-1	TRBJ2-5	CASSLAQGRETQYF	TGCGCCAGCAGCTTGGCCCAGGGAAGAGAGACCCAGTACTTC
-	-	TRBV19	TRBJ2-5	CASSSPRDSQWAQYF	TGTGCCAGTAGTAGTCCTCGGGACTCCCAATGGGCCCAGTACTTC
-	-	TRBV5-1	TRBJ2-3	CASSSGDRRTDTQYF	TGCGCCAGCAGCTCGGGGGACAGACGCACAGATACGCAGTATTTT
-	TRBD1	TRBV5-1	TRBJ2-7	CASSWNTGAYEQYF	TGCGCCAGCAGCTGGAACACAGGGGCCTACGAGCAGTACTTC
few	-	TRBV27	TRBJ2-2	CASSLTHWGAGELFF	TGTGCCAGCAGTTTAACCCATTGGGGGGCCGGGGAGCTGTTTTTT
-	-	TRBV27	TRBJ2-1	CASGDQGWDNEQFF	TGTGCCAGCGGGGACCAGGGGTGGGACAATGAGCAGTTCTTC
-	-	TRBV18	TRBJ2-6	CASSPRALSPSGANVLTF	TGTGCCAGCTCACCACGAGCACTCTCCCCCTCTGGGGCCAACGTCCTGACTTTC
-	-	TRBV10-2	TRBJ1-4	CASSEAGGRNEKLFF	TGCGCCAGCAGTGAGGCGGGGGGCAGGAATGAAAAACTGTTTTTT
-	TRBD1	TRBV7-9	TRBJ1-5	CSSSPGQTNQPQHF	TGTTCCAGCAGCCCGGGACAGACCAATCAGCCCCAGCATTTT
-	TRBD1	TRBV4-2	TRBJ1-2	CASSQDRDRVGGYTF	TGTGCCAGCAGCCAAGATCGGGACAGGGTAGGTGGCTACACCTTC
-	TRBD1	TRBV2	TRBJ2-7	CASRADRGQQYF	TGTGCCAGCAGAGCCGACAGGGGGCAGCAGTACTTC
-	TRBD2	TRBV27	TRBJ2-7	CASSFLSSGGFSYEQYF	TGTGCCAGCAGTTTTTTGAGTAGCGGGGGTTTCTCCTACGAGCAGTACTTC
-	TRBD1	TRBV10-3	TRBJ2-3	CAISYRTGGRTDTQYF	TGTGCCATCAGTTACCGGACAGGGGGCCGTACAGATACGCAGTATTTT
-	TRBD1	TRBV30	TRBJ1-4	CAWSRGTGAEKLFF	TGTGCCTGGAGTAGAGGGACAGGGGCCGAAAAACTGTTTTTT
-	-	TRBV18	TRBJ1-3	CASSPPGGGNTIYF	TGTGCCAGCTCACCACCCGGGGGTGGAAACACCATATATTTT
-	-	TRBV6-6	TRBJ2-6	CATLPGDSGANVLTF	TGTGCCACCCTACCCGGGGATTCTGGGGCCAACGTCCTGACTTTC
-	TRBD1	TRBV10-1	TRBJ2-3	CASTSGTGVTDTQYF	TGCGCCAGCACCTCTGGGACAGGGGTCACAGATACGCAGTATTTT
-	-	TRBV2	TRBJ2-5	CASSSAGQYF	TGTGCCAGCAGTTCGGCAGGCCAGTACTTC
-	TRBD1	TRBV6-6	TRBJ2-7	CASSYDRGYEQYF	TGTGCCAGCAGTTACGACAGGGGGTACGAGCAGTACTTC
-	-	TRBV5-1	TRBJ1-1	CASSRGAGMNTEAFF	TGCGCCAGCAGCCGGGGGGCAGGCATGAACACTGAAGCTTTCTTT
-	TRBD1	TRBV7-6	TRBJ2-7	CASSLEGQSYEQYF	TGTGCCAGCAGCTTAGAGGGACAGTCCTACGAGCAGTACTTC
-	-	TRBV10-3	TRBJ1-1	CAISELDSHEAFF	TGTGCCATCAGTGAGTTGGACAGCCATGAAGCTTTCTTT
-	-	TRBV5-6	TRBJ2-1	CASSHQGNEQFF	TGTGCCAGCAGCCACCAGGGCAATGAGCAGTTCTTC
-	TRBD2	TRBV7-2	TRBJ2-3	CASRQLAGGTDTQYF	TGTGCCAGCAGACAACTAGCGGGGGGCACAGATACGCAGTATTTT
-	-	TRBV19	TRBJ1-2	CASSKAETGYGYTF	TGTGCCAGTAGTAAGGCGGAGACCGGCTATGGCTACACCTTC
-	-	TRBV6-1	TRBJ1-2	CASSERVGQVYGYTF	TGTGCCAGCAGTGAACGAGTGGGACAAGTCTATGGCTACACCTTC
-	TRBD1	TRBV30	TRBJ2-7	CAWSYDRAYEQYF	TGTGCCTGGAGTTATGACAGGGCCTACGAGCAGTACTTC
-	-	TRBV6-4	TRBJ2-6	CASSDSGAGANVLTF	TGTGCCAGCAGTGACTCAGGGGCTGGGGCCAACGTCCTGACTTTC
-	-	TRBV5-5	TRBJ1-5	CASSLEGGGNRPPQHF	TGTGCCAGCAGCTTGGAAGGGGGGGGAAATAGGCCGCCCCAGCATTTT
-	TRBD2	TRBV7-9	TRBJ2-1	CASSLMTSGGAREEQFF	TGTGCCAGCAGCTTAATGACTAGCGGGGGGGCGAGGGAGGAGCAGTTCTTC
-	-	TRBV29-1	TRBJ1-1	CSVVTAKNTEAFF	TGCAGCGTTGTGACAGCCAAGAACACTGAAGCTTTCTTT
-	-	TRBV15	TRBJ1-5	CATSRGGLGAHQPQHF	TGTGCCACCAGCAGAGGTGGATTGGGAGCCCATCAGCCCCAGCATTTT
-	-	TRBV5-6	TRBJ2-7	CASSLGQYEQYF	TGTGCCAGCAGCTTGGGGCAGTACGAGCAGTACTTC
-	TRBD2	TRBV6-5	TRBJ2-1	CASSLVAGGPNEQFF	TGTGCCAGCAGTTTGGTAGCGGGGGGGCCGAATGAGCAGTTCTTC
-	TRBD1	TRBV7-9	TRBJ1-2	CASSIPGTGEDYGYTF	TGTGCCAGCAGTATTCCTGGGACAGGGGAGGACTATGGCTACACCTTC
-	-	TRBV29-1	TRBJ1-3	CSVASVMQGRNTIYF	TGCAGCGTCGCCTCCGTAATGCAGGGTAGAAACACCATATATTTT